This T cell receptor (beta chain) originates from a study of cytomegalovirus exposure and HLA in healthy donors. With regard to this clone: What it binds is unknown.

Overall study findings and caveats: Later work found most CMV-associated TCR beta chains apparently HLA-restricted.

In the PCR, 60 Vbeta and 13 Jbeta primers were used. Sequencing was performed with immunoSEQ multiplex PCR; in TCRdb, only in-frame clones are kept and a portion is missing. This sample's table has over 200,000 clones. Sample: PBMCs. The TCR originated in a woman aged 25 to 39 in good health and CMV-seropositive.

The CDR3: CASSGISGYAEQFF. The DNA for the CDR3 is TGTGCCAGCAGCGGTATTAGCGGGTATGCGGAGCAGTTCTTC. The rearrangement joins TRBV11-2 to TRBJ2-1; 7 positions agree with TRBD2. CDR1 is SGHAT and CDR2 is FQNNGV in the germline V gene. This CDR3 has 14 residues. Germline trimming cut 5 bases from V and 10 bases from J; bases unmatched to any gene: 11.